This T cell receptor beta chain was sequenced for a study of a mutant IDH1 vaccine in newly diagnosed glioma. Worth noting for this clone: The antigen is undetermined.

Regarding time point: week 5, during vaccination. Doses of 300 ug of mutant IDH1 20-mer peptide were given with topical imiquimod. TCRdb keeps only in-frame clones here, not all; method: immunoSEQ multiplex PCR. The sample lists approximately 80,000 clones, roughly 91% seen once, with 0.55% to 0.65% in the top ten. The clonotype comes from a woman between 45 and 65 years old with glioma. Sample: PBMCs, taken from a glioma patient whose treatment included an IDH1 peptide vaccine.

CDR3 in amino acids: CASSWTGNEQYF. The CDR3 DNA sequence: TGTGCCAGCAGCTGGACAGGGAACGAGCAGTACTTC. This chain connects TRBV5-6 to TRBJ2-7; TRBD1 agrees at 8 bases. The CDR3 contains 12 residues. Per the germline V gene, CDR1 is SGHDT and CDR2 is YYEEEE. Trimming removed 3 bases from V and 5 bases from J; junction bases left unmatched: 1.